Listed below are T cell receptor beta chains from one sample, sequenced in a study of T cell clonotyping in hematopoietic cell transplantation. The table came from immunoSEQ multiplex PCR; TCRdb's copy has only in-frame clones and leaves some out. The table lists some 30,000 clones, nearly 97% of them singletons. Material for sequencing was peripheral blood mononuclear cells. The origin of the receptors is a man aged 50 or older in good health. Some clones in this sample may be carry-over from other donors' samples. The CDR3 runs from the conserved cysteine through the conserved F or W. The D gene is left open where the match is weak. Only part of the rows carry a size: once, few, many, or a class if the clone is expanded.

cdr3_nt | cdr3_aa | clone_size | d_call | j_call | v_call
TGTGCCAGCAGCTTAGGGCCAGCGAACACTGAAGCTTTCTTT | CASSLGPANTEAFF | - | - | TRBJ1-1 | TRBV7-6
TGTGCCAGCAGGGTGGGACAGGGAGTCACTGAAGCTTTCTTT | CASRVGQGVTEAFF | - | TRBD1 | TRBJ1-1 | TRBV28
TGCAGCGTTGAGCTCGGGCCGGACTATGGCTACACCTTC | CSVELGPDYGYTF | once | - | TRBJ1-2 | TRBV29-1
TGTGCCAGCAGCGCTAGCGGGGGAGACAATGAGCAGTTCTTC | CASSASGGDNEQFF | - | TRBD2 | TRBJ2-1 | TRBV7-6
TGCGCCAGCAGCCAAGTTGAGTCCGGGGGGCCCGGGGAGCTGTTTTTT | CASSQVESGGPGELFF | - | - | TRBJ2-2 | TRBV4-1
TGTGCCAGCAGCGTAGTGGCAACCTATAATTCACCCCTCCACTTT | CASSVVATYNSPLHF | - | - | TRBJ1-6 | TRBV9
TGTGCCAGCAGGGGGACAGATTACACCGGGGAGCTGTTTTTT | CASRGTDYTGELFF | - | TRBD1 | TRBJ2-2 | TRBV2
TGTGCCAGCAGCTCGTACAGGGGGCCGAATCAGCCCCAGCATTTT | CASSSYRGPNQPQHF | - | TRBD1 | TRBJ1-5 | TRBV7-8
TGTGCCAGCAGTGCAAATACGGGGAGTAATCAGCCCCAGCATTTT | CASSANTGSNQPQHF | - | - | TRBJ1-5 | TRBV2
TGTGCCAGCCGCGGGACTACCCTCCCCTACGAGCAGTACTTC | CASRGTTLPYEQYF | - | TRBD2 | TRBJ2-7 | TRBV2
TGTGCCTGGGACAGAGGCGGCGGCTACACCTTC | CAWDRGGGYTF | - | - | TRBJ1-2 | TRBV30
TGCAGCGTTGGAAGGAACGAGGACACTGAAGCTTTCTTT | CSVGRNEDTEAFF | - | - | TRBJ1-1 | TRBV29-1
TGTGCCAGTAGTGGCGGGACCCTGTACAATGAGCAGTTCTTC | CASSGGTLYNEQFF | - | - | TRBJ2-1 | TRBV19
TGTGCCAGCAGCTTAGCAGTGATAGGGGGCTCCTCTCGGGGCTACACCTTC | CASSLAVIGGSSRGYTF | once | TRBD1 | TRBJ1-2 | TRBV7-2
TGTGCCAGCAGCTTAGTGGGCACATCGGGAAACACCATATATTTT | CASSLVGTSGNTIYF | - | - | TRBJ1-3 | TRBV7-2
TGCGCCAGCAGCCAAAACCAGGTATCTGGAAACACCATATATTTT | CASSQNQVSGNTIYF | - | - | TRBJ1-3 | TRBV4-1
TGCGCCAGCAGCTTGGTGACACAGGGTCAAGAGACCCAGTACTTC | CASSLVTQGQETQYF | - | - | TRBJ2-5 | TRBV5-1
TGTGCCTGGAGTCTTGGCAGGGGGCGACACACCTATGGCTACACCTTC | CAWSLGRGRHTYGYTF | - | TRBD1 | TRBJ1-2 | TRBV30
TGTGCCAGCAGTTACTCGAACAGGGGGCCGTACGAGCAGTACTTC | CASSYSNRGPYEQYF | - | TRBD1 | TRBJ2-7 | TRBV6-5
TGTGCCAGCAGCTTTGGACCACTTACGCAGTATTTT | CASSFGPLTQYF | - | - | TRBJ2-3 | TRBV7-2
TGTGCCAGTAGTAAGGGAAGCAGAAATAGCAATCAGCCCCAGCATTTT | CASSKGSRNSNQPQHF | - | - | TRBJ1-5 | TRBV19
TGTGCCATCACGGGGGACCCCTCCTACGAGCAGTACTTC | CAITGDPSYEQYF | - | - | TRBJ2-7 | TRBV10-3
TGTGCCTGGAGTTGGACTAGCGGCGATACGCAGTATTTT | CAWSWTSGDTQYF | - | TRBD2 | TRBJ2-3 | TRBV30
TGTGCCAGCAGTGACTCGGAGAACACTGAAGCTTTCTTT | CASSDSENTEAFF | - | - | TRBJ1-1 | TRBV6-4
TGTGCCTGGAGTGTACGAGGAAATCAGCCCCAGCATTTT | CAWSVRGNQPQHF | - | - | TRBJ1-5 | TRBV30
TGTGCCAGCAGTGAATGGGACATAGACTACGAGCAGTACTTC | CASSEWDIDYEQYF | - | - | TRBJ2-7 | TRBV25-1
TGCGCCAGCAGCTTGGGAGCAGAAGATACCTTC | CASSLGAEDTF | - | - | TRBJ2-7 | TRBV5-1
TGTGCCTGGGGGACACCGACAGATACGCAGTATTTT | CAWGTPTDTQYF | - | - | TRBJ2-3 | TRBV30
TGTGCCAGTAGTTTGCAGGGCGTGGGGACTGAAGCTTTCTTT | CASSLQGVGTEAFF | medium-sized | - | TRBJ1-1 | TRBV19
TGTGCCAGCAGCCCCGTTAGGGGAGGAGAGGCTTTCTTT | CASSPVRGGEAFF | - | - | TRBJ1-1 | TRBV7-2
TGTGCCAGCAGCTTAGCGTTCCCCCAGGCGAACGAGCAGTACTTC | CASSLAFPQANEQYF | - | - | TRBJ2-7 | TRBV7-8
TGTGCCAGTAGTATCAGGCTCTCATGGGCAGGAGGCCGAGGCACTGAAGCTTTCTTT | CASSIRLSWAGGRGTEAFF | - | - | TRBJ1-1 | TRBV19
TGTGCCAGCAGTTACGCCGGGGTCTCCTACGAGCAGTACTTC | CASSYAGVSYEQYF | - | - | TRBJ2-7 | TRBV6-5
TGCGCCAGCAGCCAGGAGGTACAGGGGGGAGAAAAACTGTTTTTT | CASSQEVQGGEKLFF | - | TRBD1 | TRBJ1-4 | TRBV4-3
TGTGCCAGCAGTGAGGGTGGGGGAAGGCCCCAGCATTTT | CASSEGGGRPQHF | - | - | TRBJ1-5 | TRBV2
TGTGCCAGCAGTCTCCAGGGGGCCAAAAACATTCAGTACTTC | CASSLQGAKNIQYF | - | - | TRBJ2-4 | TRBV6-5
TGCGCCAGCAGCCAAGGGTACAGGTCTAACTATGGCTACACCTTC | CASSQGYRSNYGYTF | - | - | TRBJ1-2 | TRBV4-1
TGTGCCAGCAGAGCAGGCGGGACCGGGAACACTGAAGCTTTCTTT | CASRAGGTGNTEAFF | - | - | TRBJ1-1 | TRBV7-8
TGCGCCAGCAGCGTAGCTCGGGGTTCGGGAGAGACCCAGTACTTC | CASSVARGSGETQYF | - | - | TRBJ2-5 | TRBV5-1
TGTGCCTGGAGAGGCAGGGGGAGTCCAAATCAGCCCCAGCATTTT | CAWRGRGSPNQPQHF | - | TRBD1 | TRBJ1-5 | TRBV30
TGTGCCAGCAGCTTGGGCGGAGGAACTGGCTACACCTTC | CASSLGGGTGYTF | once | - | TRBJ1-2 | TRBV5-6
TGTGCCAGCAGTGAAAGAGGACAGGGGCCAAGCTACGAGCAGTACTTC | CASSERGQGPSYEQYF | - | TRBD1 | TRBJ2-7 | TRBV2
TGTGCCAGCAGCCGAATAACAGGGGGTAACACTGAAGCTTTCTTT | CASSRITGGNTEAFF | - | TRBD1 | TRBJ1-1 | TRBV28
TGTGCCAGCAGTGTGGAGGGAACTAATTCACCCCTCCACTTT | CASSVEGTNSPLHF | - | - | TRBJ1-6 | TRBV2
TGTGCCAGCAGCTTAGGACCCGGGCACACAGATACGCAGTATTTT | CASSLGPGHTDTQYF | - | - | TRBJ2-3 | TRBV11-3
TGTGCCAGCAGTAATATCGTGGCGCCGAACTCCTACGAGCAGTACTTC | CASSNIVAPNSYEQYF | - | - | TRBJ2-7 | TRBV27
TGTGCCAGCAGCAGAGACGTAGGAAATCAGCCCCAGCATTTT | CASSRDVGNQPQHF | once | - | TRBJ1-5 | TRBV7-8
TGTGCCAGCAGCACCGGGGACCCGGGGGAGACCCAGTACTTC | CASSTGDPGETQYF | - | - | TRBJ2-5 | TRBV7-3
TGTGCCAGCAGACCGGACAGCCCCGGGGAGCTGTTTTTT | CASRPDSPGELFF | - | - | TRBJ2-2 | TRBV2
TGTGCCAGCCGGGACAGGCTAAACTATGGCTACACCTTC | CASRDRLNYGYTF | - | TRBD1 | TRBJ1-2 | TRBV11-2
TGTGCCAGCAGCTTAGGGCCTCGGTCCGGGGAGCTGTTTTTT | CASSLGPRSGELFF | - | - | TRBJ2-2 | TRBV7-2
TGCGCCAGCAGCCAAGATAGGAGTACTGAAGCTTTCTTT | CASSQDRSTEAFF | - | - | TRBJ1-1 | TRBV4-1
TGCGCCAGCAGTTATTCGGGACTAGCGGGCCTCACAGATACGCAGTATTTT | CASSYSGLAGLTDTQYF | - | TRBD2 | TRBJ2-3 | TRBV5-1
TGTGCCAGCATGAGCCTTAATGAAAAACTGTTTTTT | CASMSLNEKLFF | - | - | TRBJ1-4 | TRBV6-6
TGTGCCAGCACCACGATCCCGGATGGGAAAGCTTTCTTT | CASTTIPDGKAFF | - | - | TRBJ1-1 | TRBV28
TGCAGCGTTGCACTAGCGGGGGCCTCTGAGGCCCAGTACTTC | CSVALAGASEAQYF | - | TRBD2 | TRBJ2-5 | TRBV29-1